One sample yielded the 7 T cell receptor beta chains listed below, sequenced in a study of blood T cell repertoires in COVID-19. Only in-frame clones appear in the TCRdb table, and some are missing; sequencing was by immunoSEQ multiplex PCR. The table records 250,000 to 350,000 clones, roughly 84% of them present only once. What was sequenced was peripheral blood. Receptors were obtained from a human donor with COVID-19, enrolled during active disease. The donor label of this sample is uncertain.

The CDR3 is CSGWTSGGSYEQYF. CDR3 coding DNA: TGCAGCGGGTGGACTAGCGGGGGATCCTACGAGCAGTACTTC. The V and J genes are TRBV29-1 and TRBJ2-7, with 13 bases that match TRBD2. J lost 1 base, V lost 7 bases, and 4 bases had no gene match. The germline V gene has CDR1 SQVTM and CDR2 ANQGSEA. The CDR3 loop spans 14 amino acids.

V is TRBV11-3 and J is TRBJ2-1; D may be TRBD2 (5 bases). The CDR3 is 13 residues long. Trimming removed 5 bases at V and 4 bases at J, with 9 bases between. The germline V gene encodes CDR1 SGHNT and CDR2 YENEEA. The CDR3 here is CASSVGEYNEQFF. In nucleotides, the CDR3 is TGTGCCAGCAGCGTCGGGGAGTACAATGAGCAGTTCTTC. The complete variable domain, with remaining parts taken from reference TRBV11-3 and TRBJ2-1, reads EAGVVQSPRYKIIEKKQPVAFWCNPISGHNTLYWYLQNLGQGPELLIRYENEEAVDDSQLPKDRFSAERLKGVDSTLKIQPAELGDSAVYLCASSVGEYNEQFFGPGTRLTVL.

The chain is built from TRBV28 and TRBJ2-7; 9 bases are a match to TRBD2. Looked up from germline, CDR1 is MDHEN and CDR2 is SYDVKM. The CDR3 spans 13 residues. The J segment lost 7 bases and the V segment lost 9 bases, leaving 10 bases of the junction unmatched. The CDR3 sequence: CARIAGEGWEQYF. DNA of the CDR3: TGTGCCAGGATAGCGGGAGAGGGGTGGGAGCAGTACTTC.

This chain uses TRBV3-1 (or the pseudogene TRBV3-2) with TRBJ2-1; 9 positions agree with TRBD2. Losses at the gene ends were 0 bases for V and 9 bases for J; bases not matched to a gene: 6. CDR3 length: 15 residues. Germline CDR1 reads LGHDT; CDR2 reads YNNKEL (reference sequence). DNA of the CDR3: TGTGCCAGCAGCCAAGACCTAGCGGGGTTTACTGAGCAGTTCTTC. This translates into CASSQDLAGFTEQFF.

The chain joins TRBV9 to TRBJ2-1, with a tentative D call TRBD1 (6 bases). Trimming took 2 bases from V and 7 from J, leaving 13 bases between them. Germline V lookup: CDR1 SGDLS, CDR2 YYNGEE. The CDR3 runs 14 residues. In DNA form, the CDR3 reads TGTGCCAGCAGCGTGGAACAGGGTATGAATGAGCAGTTCTTC. This codes for CASSVEQGMNEQFF. The variable domain in full, with the rest retrieved from reference TRBV9 and TRBJ2-1, is DSGVTQTPKHLITATGQRVTLRCSPRSGDLSVYWYQQSLDQGLQFLIQYYNGEERAKGNILERFSAQQFPDLHSELNLSSLELGDSALYFCASSVEQGMNEQFFGPGTRLTVL.

This clone was counted at least ten times. This sequence joins TRBV5-1 and TRBJ2-1; the D gene is possibly TRBD2 (5 bases). Germline assignment: CDR1 SGHRS and CDR2 YFSETQ. The CDR3 is made up of 14 amino acids. V lost 1 base to trimming and J lost 3 bases, with 8 bases between them. The CDR3 is CASSLSDFYNEQFF. CDR3 DNA: TGCGCCAGCAGCTTGTCGGACTTCTACAATGAGCAGTTCTTC.

V is TRBV9 and J is TRBJ1-2; TRBD1 matches 11 bases. Germline CDR1 SGDLS, CDR2 YYNGEE. J lost 1 base, V lost 3 bases, and 2 bases had no gene match. This CDR3 is 15 amino acids long. DNA for the CDR3: TGTGCCAGCAGCGAAGGGACAGGGGGTAACTATGGCTACACCTTC. It encodes CASSEGTGGNYGYTF.